One TCR beta chain is described in this entry. The antigen is not known. Sequencing was performed with immunoSEQ multiplex PCR; in TCRdb, only in-frame clones are kept and a portion is missing. This sample has 150,000 to 200,000 clones, with around 90% found just once. The CDR3 runs to 18 residues. J was trimmed by 2 bases and V by 1 base; bases with no gene match: 10. Per the germline V gene, CDR1 is GTSNPN and CDR2 is SVGIG (reference sequence). This entry is derived from a study of T cell responses to AZD1222 COVID-19 vaccine. General study findings and limits: Clonal diversity was possibly underestimated, and white British individuals and females predominated among donors.

The gene calls are TRBV30 and TRBJ1-5; TRBD1 agrees at 11 bases. This sample comprised peripheral blood, obtained 28 days after the second AZD1222 dose. This clonotype originated in an adult who received the AZD1222 COVID-19 vaccine. The CDR3 loop is CAWSEWDRGGLGNQPQHF. The CDR3 bases are TGTGCCTGGAGTGAGTGGGACAGGGGGGGACTGGGCAATCAGCCCCAGCATTTT.